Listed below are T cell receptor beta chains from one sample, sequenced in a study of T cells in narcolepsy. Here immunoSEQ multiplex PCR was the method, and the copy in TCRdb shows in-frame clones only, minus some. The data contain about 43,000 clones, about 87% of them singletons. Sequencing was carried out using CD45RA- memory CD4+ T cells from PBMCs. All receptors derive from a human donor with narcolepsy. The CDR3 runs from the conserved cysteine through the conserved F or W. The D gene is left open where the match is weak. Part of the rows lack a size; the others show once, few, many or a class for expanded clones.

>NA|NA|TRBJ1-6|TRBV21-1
TGTGCCAGCAGCAAAGACGACAGGGGGGAATCACCCCTCCACTTT
CASSKDDRGESPLHF
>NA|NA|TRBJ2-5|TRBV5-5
TGTGCCAGCAGCCCTGACTACTCGCAAGAGACCCAGTACTTC
CASSPDYSQETQYF
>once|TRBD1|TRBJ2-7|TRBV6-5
TGTGCCAGCAGTTATGGGACAGAAAAGTACGAGCAGTACTTC
CASSYGTEKYEQYF
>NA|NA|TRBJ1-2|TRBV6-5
TGTGCCAGCATTCGCGCCGGGACACACTATGGCTACACCTTC
CASIRAGTHYGYTF
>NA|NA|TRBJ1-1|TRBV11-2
TGTGCCAGCAGCTTGCGTGCCCTGAACACTGAAGCTTTCTTT
CASSLRALNTEAFF
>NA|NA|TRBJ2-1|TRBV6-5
TGTGCCAGCAGTTACTCTGAATTCCTGAATGAGCAGTTCTTC
CASSYSEFLNEQFF
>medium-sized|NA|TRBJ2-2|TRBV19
TGTGCCAGTAGTATAGGGAAGGTCGCCGGGGAGCTGTTTTTT
CASSIGKVAGELFF
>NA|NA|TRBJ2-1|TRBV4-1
TGCGCCAGCAGCCAAGTAGGACTACAGCAGTTCTTC
CASSQVGLQQFF
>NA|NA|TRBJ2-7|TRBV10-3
TGTGCCATCAACCCCGGGACAACGAGCTACGAGCAGTACTTC
CAINPGTTSYEQYF
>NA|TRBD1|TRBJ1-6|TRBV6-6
TGTGCCAGCAGCAACGACAGGGCCCTCCACTTT
CASSNDRALHF
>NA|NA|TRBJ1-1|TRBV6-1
TGTGCCAGCAGTGCTCCGCCGGGACACATGGCTTCCTTT
CASSAPPGHMASF
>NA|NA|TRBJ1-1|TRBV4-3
TGCGCCAGCAGCCAAGATAGTACAGGCGACACTGAAGCTTTCTTT
CASSQDSTGDTEAFF
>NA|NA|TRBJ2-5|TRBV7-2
TGTGCCAGCAGCCAACGGATGGAGACCCAGTACTTC
CASSQRMETQYF
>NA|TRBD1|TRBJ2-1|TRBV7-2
TGTGCCAGCAGCTTAGCGGGGACAGGAAACAATGAGCAGTTCTTC
CASSLAGTGNNEQFF
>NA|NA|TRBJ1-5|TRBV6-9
TGTGCCAGCAGTGTTGGGGGGGATCAGCCCCAGCATTTT
CASSVGGDQPQHF
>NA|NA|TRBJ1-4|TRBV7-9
TGTGCCAGCAGCCAGCCGGGAGGCCAGAATGAAAAACTGTTTTTT
CASSQPGGQNEKLFF
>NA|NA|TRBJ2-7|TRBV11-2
TGTGCCAGCACGGAAGCGGCTACCTACGAGCAGTACTTC
CASTEAATYEQYF
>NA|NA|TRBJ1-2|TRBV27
TGTGCCAGCAGTTTGCAGCTCATTTATGGCTACACCTTC
CASSLQLIYGYTF
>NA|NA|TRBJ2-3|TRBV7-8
TGTGCCAGCAGCTTAGGGACACGTCGGGGAGCAACGCGAACAGATACGCAGTATTTT
CASSLGTRRGATRTDTQYF
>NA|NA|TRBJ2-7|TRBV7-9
TGTGCCAGCAGCTTGGTGCAGGGGTTGAGGTACGAGCAGTACTTC
CASSLVQGLRYEQYF
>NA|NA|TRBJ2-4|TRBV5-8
TGTGCCAGCAGCACCAGGGTTGCCGCCAAAAACATTCAGTACTTC
CASSTRVAAKNIQYF
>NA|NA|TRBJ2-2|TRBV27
TGTGCCAGCAGTTTTTTTCCCACTCCCGGGGGTGGGGAGCTGTTTTTT
CASSFFPTPGGGELFF
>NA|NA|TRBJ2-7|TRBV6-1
TGTGCCAGCCCGACGGGGGTCCGCGAGCAGTACTTC
CASPTGVREQYF
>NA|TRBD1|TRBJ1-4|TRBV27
TGTGCCAGCAGTACGCGGTTACAGGGGGTTAATGAAAAACTGTTTTTT
CASSTRLQGVNEKLFF
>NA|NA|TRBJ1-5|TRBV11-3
TGTGCCAGCAGCGCTAATTTAGATCAGCCCCAGCATTTT
CASSANLDQPQHF
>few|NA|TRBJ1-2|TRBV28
TGTGCCAGCAGTCTTCAGGGTCTTGGCGGCTACACCTTC
CASSLQGLGGYTF
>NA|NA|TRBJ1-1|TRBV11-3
TGTGCCAGACACGAAGCTTTCTTT
CARHEAFF
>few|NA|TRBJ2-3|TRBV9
TGTGCCAGCAGCGTCATAGCGGAAGGATCCACAGATACGCAGTATTTT
CASSVIAEGSTDTQYF
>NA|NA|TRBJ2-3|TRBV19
TGTGCCAGTAGCTCTATAGCGTCTAGCACAGATACGCAGTATTTT
CASSSIASSTDTQYF
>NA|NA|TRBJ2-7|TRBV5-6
TGTGCCAGCAGCCCCGACCGCAAGAACACTTACCCCCTCTCCGAGCAGTACTTC
CASSPDRKNTYPLSEQYF
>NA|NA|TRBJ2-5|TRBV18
TGTGCCAGCTCACCTTTAGACGAGGTACAGACCCAGTACTTC
CASSPLDEVQTQYF
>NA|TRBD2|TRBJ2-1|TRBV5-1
TGCGCCAGCAAAATAAACGGGGGGGACAATGAGCAGTTCTTC
CASKINGGDNEQFF
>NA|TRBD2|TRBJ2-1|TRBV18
TGTGCCAGCTCACAGGGGCTAGCGGGAGGGCCCAATGAGCAGTTCTTC
CASSQGLAGGPNEQFF
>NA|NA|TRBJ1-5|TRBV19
TGTGCCAGTAGTAGGGGACTCAATCAGCCCCAGCATTTT
CASSRGLNQPQHF
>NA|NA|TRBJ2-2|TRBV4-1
TGCGCCAGCAGGGAAGCCGGCGGGGCAGGGGAGCTGTTTTTT
CASREAGGAGELFF
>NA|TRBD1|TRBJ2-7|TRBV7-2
TGTGCCAGCAGCTCCCGTCAGGGACAGCTCTACGAGCAGTACTTC
CASSSRQGQLYEQYF
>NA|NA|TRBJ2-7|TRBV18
TGTGCCAGCTCCCCCGGGATGGATACCTACGAGCAGTACTTC
CASSPGMDTYEQYF
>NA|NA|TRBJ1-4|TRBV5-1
TGCGCCAGCAGCCTACAGGAGGGGGGTAATGAAAAACTGTTTTTT
CASSLQEGGNEKLFF
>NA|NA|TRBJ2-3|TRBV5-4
TGTGCCAGCAGCTTGGACATGTGGGGCCGGGATAGCACAGATACGCAGTATTTT
CASSLDMWGRDSTDTQYF
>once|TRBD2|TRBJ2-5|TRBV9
TGTGCCAGCAGCCCCCTCGGCGGGGGGGCCCCAGAGACCCAGTACTTC
CASSPLGGGAPETQYF
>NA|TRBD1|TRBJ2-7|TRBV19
TGTGCCAGTAGTCCGGCGACAGGGACAGGCGAGCAGTACTTC
CASSPATGTGEQYF
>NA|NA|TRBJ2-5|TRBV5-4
TGTGCCAGCAGCTTAACGGAAACTCAAGAGACCCAGTACTTC
CASSLTETQETQYF
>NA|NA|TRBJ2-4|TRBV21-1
TGTGCCAGCAGCAAATGGGCCAAACTAGCCAAAAACATTCAGTACTTC
CASSKWAKLAKNIQYF
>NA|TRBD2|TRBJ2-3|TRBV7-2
TGTGCCAGCAGCTTGCCCGGGAGGGCGGATACGCAGTATTTT
CASSLPGRADTQYF
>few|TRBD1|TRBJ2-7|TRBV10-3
TGTGCCACCAAGGGACAGGGGCGTCTCGAGCAGTACTTC
CATKGQGRLEQYF
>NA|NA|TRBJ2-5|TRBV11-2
TGTGCCAGCAGCTTAGCCCTCCGGGGAGGCCTACAAGAGACCCAGTACTTC
CASSLALRGGLQETQYF
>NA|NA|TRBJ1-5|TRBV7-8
TGTGCCAGCAGCGAGCTTTTAAATCAGCCCCAGCATTTT
CASSELLNQPQHF
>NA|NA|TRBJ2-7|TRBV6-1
TGTGCCAGCAGCGAGGGACTTTTTGGTAACGAGCAGTACTTC
CASSEGLFGNEQYF
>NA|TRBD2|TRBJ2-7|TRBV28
TGTGCCAGCTTGGGGAGGGTGTCGGGCTCCTACGAGCAGTACTTC
CASLGRVSGSYEQYF
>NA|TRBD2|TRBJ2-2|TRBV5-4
TGTGCCAGCAGCTTGGGTCTAGCGGGACGTACCGGGGAGCTGTTTTTT
CASSLGLAGRTGELFF
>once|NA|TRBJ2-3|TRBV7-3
TGTGCCAGCAGCTTAACTAGTCGAAGCACAGATACGCAGTATTTT
CASSLTSRSTDTQYF
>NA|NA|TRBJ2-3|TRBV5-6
TGTGCCAGCAGCTTGAGCCGGGGAGATACGCAGTATTTT
CASSLSRGDTQYF
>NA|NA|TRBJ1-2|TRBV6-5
TGTGCCAGCAGTTTCCTACAGGGATCTAACTATGGCTACACCTTC
CASSFLQGSNYGYTF
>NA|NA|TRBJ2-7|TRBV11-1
TGTGCCAGCAGCCGAGGGGGGTACGAGCAGTACTTC
CASSRGGYEQYF
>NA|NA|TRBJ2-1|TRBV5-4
TGTGCCAGCAGCTCCGCCTCTATGGATGAGCAGTTCTTC
CASSSASMDEQFF
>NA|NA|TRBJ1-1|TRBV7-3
TGTGCCAGCAGCTTAAACGCCCCGCAAAACGGGGGTGAAGCTTTCTTT
CASSLNAPQNGGEAFF
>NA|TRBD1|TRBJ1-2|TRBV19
TGTGCCAGTACGGTCGGACAGGGGAACTATGGCTACACCTTC
CASTVGQGNYGYTF
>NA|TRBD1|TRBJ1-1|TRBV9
TGTGCCAGCAGCGTAGACCTGGGACAGGTGGGGACTGAAGCTTTCTTT
CASSVDLGQVGTEAFF